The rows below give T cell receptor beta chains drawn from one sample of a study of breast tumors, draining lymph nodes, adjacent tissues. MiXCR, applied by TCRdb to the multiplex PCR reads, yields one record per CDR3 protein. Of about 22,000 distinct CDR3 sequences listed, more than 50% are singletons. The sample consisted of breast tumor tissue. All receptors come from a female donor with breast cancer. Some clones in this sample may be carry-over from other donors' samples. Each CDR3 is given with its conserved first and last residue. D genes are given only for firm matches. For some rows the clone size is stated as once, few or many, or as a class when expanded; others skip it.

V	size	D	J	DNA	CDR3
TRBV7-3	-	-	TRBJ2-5	TGTGCCAGCAGCTTAGCAGGGTCCGGGGAGACCCAGTACTTC	CASSLAGSGETQYF
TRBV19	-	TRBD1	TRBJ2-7	TGTGCCAGCAGTTTTGGACAGATAGGGGGCACCGAATCCTACGAGCAGTACTTC	CASSFGQIGGTESYEQYF
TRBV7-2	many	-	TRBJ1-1	TGTGCCAGCAGCTTACGACGGGAGGACACTGAAGCTTTCTTT	CASSLRREDTEAFF
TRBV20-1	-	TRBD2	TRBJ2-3	TGCGTACTAGCGGGAGCGGATACGCAGTATTTT	CVLAGADTQYF
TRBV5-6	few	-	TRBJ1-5	TGTGCCAGCAGCTTATCGCACAGATACAATAGCAATCAGCCCCAGCATTTT	CASSLSHRYNSNQPQHF
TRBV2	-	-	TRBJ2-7	TGTGCCAGCAGTGGGCAGTCCGAGCAGTACTTC	CASSGQSEQYF
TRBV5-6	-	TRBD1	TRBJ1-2	TGTGCCAGCAGCAAAGCGGACAGGGTGACGGGTGGCTACACCTTC	CASSKADRVTGGYTF
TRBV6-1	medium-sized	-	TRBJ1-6	TGTGCCAGCAGTGAAGGGGGGAGCTCCTATAATTCACCCCTCCACTTT	CASSEGGSSYNSPLHF
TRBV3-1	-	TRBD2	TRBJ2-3	TGCGCCAGCAGCCGAGGCCTACTAGCGGGAGGGGGTACGCAGTATTTT	CASSRGLLAGGGTQYF
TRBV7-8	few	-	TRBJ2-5	TGTGCCAGCAGAAAGGTGGAGGGGGACTGGGAGACCCAGCACTTC	CASRKVEGDWETQHF
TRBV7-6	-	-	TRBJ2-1	TGTGCCAGCAGCTTGGGCCACTACAATGAGCAGTTCTTC	CASSLGHYNEQFF
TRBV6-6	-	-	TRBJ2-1	TGTGCCAGCACTGTTAGGGTAGATTCCTACAATGAGCAGTTCTTC	CASTVRVDSYNEQFF
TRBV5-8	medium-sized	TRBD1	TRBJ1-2	TGTGCCAGCAGCGGGCGGGACAGACCTAACTATGGCTACACCTTC	CASSGRDRPNYGYTF
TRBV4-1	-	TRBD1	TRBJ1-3	TGCGCCAGCCGTCCGACAGGGGTCCTCTCTGGAAACACCATATATTTT	CASRPTGVLSGNTIYF
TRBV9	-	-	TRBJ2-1	TGTATTAGCAGCGTAAGCGGGTTATTCGCCAATGAGCAGTTCTTC	CISSVSGLFANEQFF
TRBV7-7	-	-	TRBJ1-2	TGTGCTAGCAGCTTAGTGACAAGAAACTATGGCTACACCTTC	CASSLVTRNYGYTF
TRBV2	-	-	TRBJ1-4	TGTGCCAGCAGTGAATGGGGACACGCAACTAATGAAAAACTGTTTTTT	CASSEWGHATNEKLFF
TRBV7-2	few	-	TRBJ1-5	TGTGCCAGCAGCTTAGTGCCCAATAGCAATCAGCCCCAGCATTTT	CASSLVPNSNQPQHF
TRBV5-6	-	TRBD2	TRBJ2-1	TGTGCCAGCAGCTATCTAGCGGGAGGATACAATGAGCAGTTCTTC	CASSYLAGGYNEQFF
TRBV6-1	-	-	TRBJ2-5	TGTGCCAGCAGTGAAGCCCAGGAGACGCAGTACTTC	CASSEAQETQYF
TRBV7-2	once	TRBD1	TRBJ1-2	TGTGCCAGCAGCTCCGGGGACAGTAACTATGGCTACACCTTC	CASSSGDSNYGYTF
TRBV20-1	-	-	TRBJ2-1	TGCAGTGCGGAACGGGGGGCCAACGATGAGCAGTTCTTC	CSAERGANDEQFF
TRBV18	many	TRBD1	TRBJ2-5	TGTGCCAGCTCACCACCGGGCAGGGGGCAAGAGACCCAGTACTTC	CASSPPGRGQETQYF
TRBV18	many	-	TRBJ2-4	TGTGCCAGCTCACCACCGCCGGACGGGAAAAACATTCAGTACTTC	CASSPPPDGKNIQYF
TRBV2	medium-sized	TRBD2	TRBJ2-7	TGTGCCAGCAAGGCGGGAGGCAGTACCTACGAGCAGTACTTC	CASKAGGSTYEQYF
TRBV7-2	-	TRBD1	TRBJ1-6	TGTGCCAGCAGCCCACAGGGACAGAATAATTCACCCCTCCACTTT	CASSPQGQNNSPLHF
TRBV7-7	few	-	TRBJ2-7	TGTGCTAGCAGCGTAGAGGCCCGGATCTACGAGCAGTACTTC	CASSVEARIYEQYF
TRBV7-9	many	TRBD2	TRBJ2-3	TGTGCCAGCCGCCAGACTAGCGGCACAGATACGCAGTATTTT	CASRQTSGTDTQYF
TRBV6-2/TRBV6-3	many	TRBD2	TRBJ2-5	TGTGCCAGCAAGAGAAGACTAGCGGGGGGCAAAGAGACCCAGTACTTC	CASKRRLAGGKETQYF
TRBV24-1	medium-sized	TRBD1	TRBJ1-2	TGTGCCACCAGTGAGACAGGGAGCAACTATGGCTACACCTTC	CATSETGSNYGYTF
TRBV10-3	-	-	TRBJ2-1	TGTGCCATCAGTGAGTCCTTGGGTGAGCAGTTCTTC	CAISESLGEQFF
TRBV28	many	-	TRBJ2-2	TGTGCCAGCAGTTTTCAGGGGTACACCGGGGAGCTGTTTTTT	CASSFQGYTGELFF
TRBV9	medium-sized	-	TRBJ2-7	TGTGCCAGCAGCGTCCCGGGCCTTGGTATGTACGAGCAGTACTTC	CASSVPGLGMYEQYF
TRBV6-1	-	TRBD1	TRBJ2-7	TGTGCCAGCAGTGACCGGACAGGGCGCGAGCAGTACTTC	CASSDRTGREQYF
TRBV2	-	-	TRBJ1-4	TGTGCCAGCAGTGTCGTGGGGAACAAGAATAATGAAAAACTGTTTTTT	CASSVVGNKNNEKLFF
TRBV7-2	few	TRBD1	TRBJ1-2	TGTGCCAGCAGCCAAGGACAGGGCTATGGCTACACCTTC	CASSQGQGYGYTF
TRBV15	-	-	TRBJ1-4	TGTGCCACCAGCTGGGGGACAACTAATGAAAAACTGTTTTTT	CATSWGTTNEKLFF
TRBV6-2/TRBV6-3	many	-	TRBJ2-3	TGTGCCAGCACCCTTGACAGCACAGATACGCAGTATTTT	CASTLDSTDTQYF
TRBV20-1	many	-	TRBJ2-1	TGCAGTGCTAGAGGGATTAGCGGACACTACAATGAGCAGTTCTTC	CSARGISGHYNEQFF
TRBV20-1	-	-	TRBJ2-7	TGCAGTGCTAGAGGTGCAGGGGCAGGGTTCTCCTACGAGCAGTACTTC	CSARGAGAGFSYEQYF
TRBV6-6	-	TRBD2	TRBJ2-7	TGTGCTAGCAGTCACTCGGCGGGGAGGGTCTACGAGCAGTACTTC	CASSHSAGRVYEQYF
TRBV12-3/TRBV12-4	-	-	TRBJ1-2	TGTGCCAGCAGCCCCTTGACAGTATTCTATGGCTACACCTTC	CASSPLTVFYGYTF
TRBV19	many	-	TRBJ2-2	TGTGCCAGTAGTGACCGAGAGGGGCTGGGCACCGGGGAGCTGTTTTTT	CASSDREGLGTGELFF
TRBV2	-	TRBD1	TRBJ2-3	TGTGCCAGCAGTTCGGGACAGGGGGTGACAGATACGCAGTATTTT	CASSSGQGVTDTQYF